Listed below are T cell receptor beta chains from one sample, sequenced in a study of shared clonotypes between healthy human individuals. The protocol was immunoSEQ multiplex PCR, while the TCRdb copy is restricted to in-frame clones and leaves out a portion. The top ten clones hold 1.2% of a sample with 1,500,000 or so clones, roughly 96% of them seen once. Sample: naive CD4+ T cells sorted from blood. Source of these receptors: a man aged 25 to 40 in good health. Both conserved end residues are part of each CDR3. D genes are given only for firm matches. The listing skips clone size in some rows; elsewhere it reads once, few, many or a size class.

d_call clone_size j_call v_call cdr3_aa cdr3_nt
NA NA TRBJ1-2 TRBV7-2 CASSYTSYGYTF TGTGCCAGCAGCTACACATCTTATGGCTACACCTTC
TRBD2 NA TRBJ2-7 TRBV2 CARDRGLAGSSYEQYF TGTGCCAGGGACAGGGGACTAGCGGGATCCTCCTACGAGCAGTACTTC
TRBD2 NA TRBJ2-1 TRBV5-1 CASWPSGNNEQFF TGCGCCAGCTGGCCTAGCGGGAACAATGAGCAGTTCTTC
NA once TRBJ1-1 TRBV5-1 CASSLARRVNTEAFF TGCGCCAGCAGCTTGGCAAGGAGAGTGAACACTGAAGCTTTCTTT
TRBD1 NA TRBJ1-5 TRBV18 CASSGTGERNQPQHF TGTGCCAGCTCAGGGACAGGGGAACGCAATCAGCCCCAGCATTTT
TRBD1 NA TRBJ1-4 TRBV19 CASRRQGEEKLFF TGTGCCAGTAGAAGACAGGGAGAGGAAAAACTGTTTTTT
TRBD2 NA TRBJ2-1 TRBV5-4 CASSTGTSGSSGEQFF TGTGCCAGCAGCACCGGGACTAGCGGGAGTTCGGGTGAGCAGTTCTTC
TRBD1 NA TRBJ2-7 TRBV7-4 CASSPEGQKLRF TGTGCCAGCAGCCCCGAGGGACAGAAACTAAGGTTC
NA NA TRBJ2-5 TRBV6-1 CASSEYGREETQYF TGTGCCAGCAGTGAATACGGCAGGGAGGAGACCCAGTACTTC
NA NA TRBJ2-7 TRBV6-1 CASLEGFNEQYF TGTGCCAGCCTCGAGGGGTTCAACGAGCAGTACTTC
TRBD2 NA TRBJ2-3 TRBV28 CASRGTSGLRLTDTQYF TGTGCCAGCAGGGGGACTAGCGGCCTGAGGTTGACAGATACGCAGTATTTT
TRBD2 NA TRBJ2-5 TRBV5-1 CASSQGRLAGGTETQYF TGCGCCAGCAGCCAAGGGCGGCTAGCGGGAGGGACGGAGACCCAGTACTTC
TRBD2 once TRBJ2-1 TRBV9 CASSVGASGSNEQFF TGTGCCAGCAGCGTAGGGGCCAGCGGGAGCAATGAGCAGTTCTTC
NA NA TRBJ2-1 TRBV6-1 CASSEAPLRGGTLNNEQFF TGTGCCAGCAGTGAAGCGCCGCTAAGGGGGGGGACTCTGAACAATGAGCAGTTCTTC
TRBD1 NA TRBJ2-7 TRBV10-1 CASSGTGTGYEQYF TGCGCCAGCAGCGGTACCGGGACAGGCTACGAGCAGTACTTC
NA NA TRBJ1-2 TRBV9 CASSAIRQLSPLGYTF TGTGCCAGCAGCGCGATTCGACAGTTATCCCCGTTAGGCTACACCTTC
TRBD2 NA TRBJ2-1 TRBV6-5 CASRGLAAFGREFF TGTGCCAGCAGGGGACTAGCGGCCTTCGGTCGGGAGTTCTTC
NA NA TRBJ2-7 TRBV5-1 CASSLAGGPTYEQYF TGCGCCAGCAGCTTGGCCGGAGGGCCAACCTACGAGCAGTACTTC
TRBD2 NA TRBJ2-7 TRBV19 CASSIRTSGISYEQYF TGTGCCAGTAGTATTAGGACTAGCGGGATCTCCTACGAGCAGTACTTC
NA NA TRBJ2-1 TRBV7-8 CASSLRFSWEEQFF TGTGCCAGCAGCTTAAGATTTTCCTGGGAAGAGCAGTTCTTC
NA NA TRBJ2-1 TRBV18 CASSPTSNTYNEQFF TGTGCCAGCTCACCAACTAGCAATACCTACAATGAGCAGTTCTTC
TRBD1 NA TRBJ1-5 TRBV19 CASRAGQGTQPQHF TGTGCCAGTAGGGCCGGACAGGGCACTCAGCCCCAGCATTTT
TRBD2 NA TRBJ2-3 TRBV5-5 CASSLWLAGSRDTQYF TGTGCCAGCAGCCTCTGGCTAGCGGGCTCAAGAGATACGCAGTATTTT
NA NA TRBJ2-1 TRBV9 CASSKDPWEVNNEQFF TGTGCCAGCAGCAAAGATCCTTGGGAGGTAAACAATGAGCAGTTCTTC
NA NA TRBJ1-5 TRBV18 CASSSPLGVLQPQHF TGTGCCAGCTCCTCACCATTGGGGGTATTGCAGCCCCAGCATTTT
NA NA TRBJ2-5 TRBV14 CASSQGSLGSERETQYF TGTGCCAGCAGCCAAGGCTCCCTTGGGTCGGAAAGAGAGACCCAGTACTTC
TRBD1 once TRBJ1-1 TRBV27 CASSFASTGGTEAFF TGTGCCAGCAGTTTCGCCTCGACAGGGGGCACTGAAGCTTTCTTT